This T cell receptor beta chain was captured in a study of tumor-infiltrating lymphocytes in localized non-small cell lung cancer. In its sample, this clone was seen a few times. Antigen: not known. Germline loops: CDR1 SGDLS, CDR2 YYNGEE. The trim removed 6 bases at V and 1 base at J, leaving 9 bases unmatched. This CDR3 contains 18 residues. Findings of the study overall: Technical variation could not be separated from intratumor heterogeneity here.

The assay was immunoSEQ multiplex PCR, and TCRdb's table has in-frame clones only and misses some. The data hold around 10,000 clones, with about 62% observed a single time. Sequenced material: uninvolved lung tissue not adjacent to the tumor. The chain has TRBV9 and TRBJ2-1; 14 positions agree with TRBD2. The receptor's source is a human donor with non-small cell lung cancer. CDR3 sequence: CASTRGLAGGQSYNEQFF. Here the CDR3 DNA reads TGTGCCAGCACCCGTGGACTAGCGGGGGGCCAGTCCTACAATGAGCAGTTCTTC.